These T cell receptor beta chains were read from a single sample in a study of blood T cells in healthy people across ages. TCRdb re-derived calls from the 5' RACE reads in MiXCR, one entry per CDR3 protein. The sample comprises about 1 million distinct CDR3 sequences, 40% to 55% of which are singletons, and approximately 20% rests with the top ten. Sequenced sample: blood. The receptor set was obtained from a woman aged 55-69 years in good health. The CDR3 runs from the conserved cysteine through the conserved F or W. D genes are given only for firm matches. Only some rows state a clone size, as once, few, many or a class for expanded clones.

clone size: few
D gene: TRBD2
V gene: TRBV7-2
J gene: TRBJ2-5
CDR3 DNA: TGTGCCAGCAGCTTACACTCGACTAGCGTACAAGAGACCCAGTACTTC
CDR3 protein: CASSLHSTSVQETQYF

clone size: NA
D gene: NA
V gene: TRBV30
J gene: TRBJ2-5
CDR3 DNA: TGTGCCCGGAGTGTACGACGGGGACAGACCCAGTACTTC
CDR3 protein: CARSVRRGQTQYF

clone size: few
D gene: NA
V gene: TRBV5-1
J gene: TRBJ1-2
CDR3 DNA: TGCGCCAGCGACCCTCAGTTCCAAGAGAACTATGGCTACACCTTC
CDR3 protein: CASDPQFQENYGYTF

clone size: few
D gene: NA
V gene: TRBV7-2
J gene: TRBJ2-7
CDR3 DNA: TGTGCCAGTATACCGGGAGTCGGCCCCTACGAGCAGTACTTC
CDR3 protein: CASIPGVGPYEQYF

clone size: NA
D gene: TRBD2
V gene: TRBV6-4
J gene: TRBJ2-7
CDR3 DNA: TGTGCCAGCCCCGGTGGGGGCAGCGGGAGAGGTTGCGAGCAGTACTTC
CDR3 protein: CASPGGGSGRGCEQYF

clone size: NA
D gene: NA
V gene: TRBV27
J gene: TRBJ1-1
CDR3 DNA: TGTGCCAGCAGTTCTCATAGGGCTGAAGCTTTCTTT
CDR3 protein: CASSSHRAEAFF

clone size: NA
D gene: NA
V gene: TRBV28
J gene: TRBJ2-4
CDR3 DNA: TGTGCCAGCAGTTTATACGGTGGCTCCAGGATAGATGAGCAGTACTTC
CDR3 protein: CASSLYGGSRIDEQYF

clone size: many
D gene: NA
V gene: TRBV7-9
J gene: TRBJ1-1
CDR3 DNA: TGTGCCAGCAGCCTCATGGACGGGAACACTGAAGCTTTCTTT
CDR3 protein: CASSLMDGNTEAFF

clone size: NA
D gene: NA
V gene: TRBV27
J gene: TRBJ2-1
CDR3 DNA: TGTGCCAGCAGTTCCATGGGCCTCTACAATGAGCAGTTCTTC
CDR3 protein: CASSSMGLYNEQFF

clone size: NA
D gene: NA
V gene: TRBV5-8
J gene: TRBJ1-5
CDR3 DNA: TGTGCCAGCAGCTGGAGGGTCAATCAGCCCCAGCATTTT
CDR3 protein: CASSWRVNQPQHF

clone size: NA
D gene: NA
V gene: TRBV7-9
J gene: TRBJ2-1
CDR3 DNA: TGTGCCAGCAGCTTAAAGTCGGGGCCCCCTTTGCATGAGCAGTTCTTC
CDR3 protein: CASSLKSGPPLHEQFF

clone size: NA
D gene: NA
V gene: TRBV4-1
J gene: TRBJ2-3
CDR3 DNA: TGCGCCAGCAGCCAAGGGCGGTCTTTCACAGATACGCAGTATTTT
CDR3 protein: CASSQGRSFTDTQYF

clone size: many
D gene: TRBD2
V gene: TRBV5-1
J gene: TRBJ2-3
CDR3 DNA: TGCGCCAGCAGCTCGACACCTACTAGCGGGAGGACAGATACGCAGTATTTT
CDR3 protein: CASSSTPTSGRTDTQYF

clone size: NA
D gene: NA
V gene: TRBV2
J gene: TRBJ1-2
CDR3 DNA: TGTGCCAGCCCCCAGGGGAACTATGGCTACACCTTC
CDR3 protein: CASPQGNYGYTF

clone size: few
D gene: NA
V gene: TRBV27
J gene: TRBJ2-4
CDR3 DNA: TGTGCCAGCAGTTCTACAATGCTAGCCAAAAACATTCAGTACTTC
CDR3 protein: CASSSTMLAKNIQYF

clone size: few
D gene: NA
V gene: TRBV6-6
J gene: TRBJ1-2
CDR3 DNA: TGTGCCAGCAGTTTGGGCAGGGGTTTAGGGAGGGAAGGCTACACCTTC
CDR3 protein: CASSLGRGLGREGYTF

clone size: few
D gene: NA
V gene: TRBV20-1
J gene: TRBJ2-7
CDR3 DNA: TGCAGTGCTAGTCTCCCGGTCACAAACTACGAGCAGTACTTC
CDR3 protein: CSASLPVTNYEQYF

clone size: few
D gene: NA
V gene: TRBV25-1
J gene: TRBJ2-1
CDR3 DNA: TGTGCCACCTCCTTCTCCTACAATGAGCAGTTCTTC
CDR3 protein: CATSFSYNEQFF

clone size: once
D gene: TRBD2
V gene: TRBV18
J gene: TRBJ2-3
CDR3 DNA: TGTGCCAGCTCACCTCTCCCGCAGGGAGCGGGAGCAGATACGCAGTATTTT
CDR3 protein: CASSPLPQGAGADTQYF

clone size: NA
D gene: TRBD2
V gene: TRBV20-1
J gene: TRBJ2-3
CDR3 DNA: TGCAGTGCTAGTAGGTCGTTGGGGACTAGCGGCACAGATACGCAGTATTTT
CDR3 protein: CSASRSLGTSGTDTQYF

clone size: NA
D gene: NA
V gene: TRBV5-1
J gene: TRBJ2-6
CDR3 DNA: TGCGCCAGCAGTTCCAAAAACGTAGCTGGGGCCAACGTCCTGACTTTC
CDR3 protein: CASSSKNVAGANVLTF

clone size: NA
D gene: TRBD1
V gene: TRBV3-1
J gene: TRBJ1-2
CDR3 DNA: TGTGCCAGCAGCCAAGATAGGGGGCTCTATGGCTACACCTTC
CDR3 protein: CASSQDRGLYGYTF

clone size: NA
D gene: TRBD2
V gene: TRBV5-6
J gene: TRBJ2-4
CDR3 DNA: TGTGCCAGCAGCTTGGGGCTACGGGAGGGACAAAACATTCAGTACTTC
CDR3 protein: CASSLGLREGQNIQYF

clone size: few
D gene: TRBD2
V gene: TRBV6-1
J gene: TRBJ2-3
CDR3 DNA: TGTGCCAGCAGTGGAGCGGGAGTGGGCACAGATACGCAGTATTTT
CDR3 protein: CASSGAGVGTDTQYF

clone size: NA
D gene: NA
V gene: TRBV5-4
J gene: TRBJ1-2
CDR3 DNA: TGTGCCAGCAGCATACAGAATTTTGGGGGCTACACCTTC
CDR3 protein: CASSIQNFGGYTF

clone size: NA
D gene: NA
V gene: TRBV15
J gene: TRBJ2-5
CDR3 DNA: TGTGCCACCAGCAGAGATCTAGGCGTGTCCTACAATGAGCAGTACTTC
CDR3 protein: CATSRDLGVSYNEQYF

clone size: NA
D gene: NA
V gene: TRBV20-1
J gene: TRBJ2-5
CDR3 DNA: TGCAGTGCTAGAGATGCCCTTACGCAAGAGACCCAGTACTTC
CDR3 protein: CSARDALTQETQYF

clone size: few
D gene: NA
V gene: TRBV3-1
J gene: TRBJ2-5
CDR3 DNA: TGTGCCAGCAGCCTCACTTCGGCTAGCTCGCATGAAGAGACCCAGTACTTC
CDR3 protein: CASSLTSASSHEETQYF

clone size: few
D gene: TRBD2
V gene: TRBV18
J gene: TRBJ2-7
CDR3 DNA: TGTGCCAGCTCTTCGACTAGCGGGTCCTCCCCTTTTTACGAGCAGTACTTC
CDR3 protein: CASSSTSGSSPFYEQYF

clone size: NA
D gene: TRBD1
V gene: TRBV15
J gene: TRBJ2-6
CDR3 DNA: TGTGCCACCAGCAGAGATGGGGTGGCAGGGGGCTCTGGGGCCAACGTCCTGACTTTC
CDR3 protein: CATSRDGVAGGSGANVLTF

clone size: many
D gene: NA
V gene: TRBV7-2
J gene: TRBJ2-7
CDR3 DNA: TGTGCCAGCAGCTTAATTCCCTACGAGCAGTACTTC
CDR3 protein: CASSLIPYEQYF

clone size: NA
D gene: NA
V gene: TRBV13
J gene: TRBJ2-1
CDR3 DNA: TGTGCCAGCAGCCCTCCCTCAGTGTCGGGCCGCAATGAGCAGTTCTTC
CDR3 protein: CASSPPSVSGRNEQFF

clone size: many
D gene: TRBD1
V gene: TRBV9
J gene: TRBJ2-5
CDR3 DNA: TGTGCCAGCAGCCCAAGGACAGGGGGCTATGAGACCCAGTACTTC
CDR3 protein: CASSPRTGGYETQYF

clone size: NA
D gene: TRBD2
V gene: TRBV4-1
J gene: TRBJ2-7
CDR3 DNA: TGCGCCACGGCCCTGACTAGCGGGAGAGGGAATGAGCAGTACTTC
CDR3 protein: CATALTSGRGNEQYF

clone size: NA
D gene: NA
V gene: TRBV5-1
J gene: TRBJ1-1
CDR3 DNA: TGCGCCAGCAGCTGGATATACACTGAAGCTTTCTTT
CDR3 protein: CASSWIYTEAFF

clone size: NA
D gene: NA
V gene: TRBV4-1
J gene: TRBJ1-2
CDR3 DNA: TGCGCCAGCAGCCAAGTGCGTTCGTCTTATGGCTACACCTTC
CDR3 protein: CASSQVRSSYGYTF

clone size: few
D gene: NA
V gene: TRBV11-2
J gene: TRBJ1-1
CDR3 DNA: TGTGCCAGCAGCTTAGCCCCGAGGGGCCGCACTGAAGCTTTCTTT
CDR3 protein: CASSLAPRGRTEAFF

clone size: few
D gene: NA
V gene: TRBV29-1
J gene: TRBJ1-2
CDR3 DNA: TGCAGCGTTGTCGAGAACGGCTACACCTTC
CDR3 protein: CSVVENGYTF

clone size: few
D gene: NA
V gene: TRBV29-1
J gene: TRBJ2-1
CDR3 DNA: TGCAGCGTTCCCGTCCCCCCCAGGGAAACCCCCTCCTCCTACAATGAGCAGTTCTTC
CDR3 protein: CSVPVPPRETPSSYNEQFF

clone size: NA
D gene: TRBD1
V gene: TRBV6-2/TRBV6-3
J gene: TRBJ1-4
CDR3 DNA: TGTGCCAGCAGTGCGGGACAGTACAGTGCGACTAATGAAAAACTGTTTTTT
CDR3 protein: CASSAGQYSATNEKLFF

clone size: once
D gene: NA
V gene: TRBV12-5
J gene: TRBJ1-1
CDR3 DNA: TGTGCTGGTGGTTTAAGGAACACTGAAGCTTTCTTT
CDR3 protein: CAGGLRNTEAFF